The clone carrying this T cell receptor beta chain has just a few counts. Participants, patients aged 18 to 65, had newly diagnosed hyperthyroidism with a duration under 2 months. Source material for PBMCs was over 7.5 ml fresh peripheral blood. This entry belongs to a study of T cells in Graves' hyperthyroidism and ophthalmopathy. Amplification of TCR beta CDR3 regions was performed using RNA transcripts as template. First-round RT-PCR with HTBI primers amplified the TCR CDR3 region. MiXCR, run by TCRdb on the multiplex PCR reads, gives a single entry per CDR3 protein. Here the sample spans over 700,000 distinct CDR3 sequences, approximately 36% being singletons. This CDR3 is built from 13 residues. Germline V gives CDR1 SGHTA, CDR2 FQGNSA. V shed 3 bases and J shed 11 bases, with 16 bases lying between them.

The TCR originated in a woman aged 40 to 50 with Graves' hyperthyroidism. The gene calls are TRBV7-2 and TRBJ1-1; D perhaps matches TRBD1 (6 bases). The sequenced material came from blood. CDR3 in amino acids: CASSLILGAEAFF. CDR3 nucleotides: TGTGCCAGCAGCTTGATACTGGGGGCAGAGGCTTTCTTT.